This T cell receptor beta chain derives from a study of early T cells in non-severe SARS-CoV-2 infection. At the level of the study: Sequencing of bulk RNA from unsorted whole blood was done, without chain pairing. Study-wide findings and caveats: Anti-spike CD8 responses were favored by VDJdb matching, which missed private and CD4 specificities.

This clonotype was recorded at least ten times. The antigen remains unidentified. In the library, individual cDNA molecules carried attached unique molecular identifiers. Each CDR3 protein is one row after TCRdb ran MiXCR on the 5' RACE reads. The sample gives about 42,000 distinct CDR3 sequences, about 6% of which show up once; approximately 8.4% is in the top ten. This specimen consisted of whole blood, obtained at baseline. This clonotype was obtained from an adult who was a healthcare worker with PCR-confirmed SARS-CoV-2 infection or an uninfected control (not recorded which).

Here the CDR3 DNA reads TGTGCCAGCAGCGGCGGAGAGATTTACAATGAGCAGTTCTTC. It yields the protein CASSGGEIYNEQFF. V usage is TRBV5-4 and J usage is TRBJ2-1, with D unclear. The CDR3 is 14 residues long. The germline V and J ends were trimmed by 4 bases and 4 bases, with 12 bases remaining between them. Germline V CDR1 and CDR2: SGHNT, YYREEE (reference sequence).